A selection of T cell receptor beta chains follows, all from one sample in a study of beta chain features in type 1 diabetes. Clones were read by immunoSEQ multiplex PCR, and TCRdb kept only the in-frame ones, dropping some. In the table there are about 650,000 clones, roughly 12% of which are singletons. Sequences were obtained from naive CD4+ T cells from blood. The receptors here all came from a man aged 25-40 years with type 1 diabetes. Each CDR3 is given with its conserved first and last residue. The D gene is left open where the match is weak. Size values are once, few and many counts, or a class for expanded clones, and some rows have none.

NA	few	TRBV9	15	TRBJ1-2	CASSRGTAGNYGYTF	TGTGCCAGTTCCCGGGGAACGGCGGGTAACTATGGCTACACCTTC
TRBD2	NA	TRBV5-1	17	TRBJ2-3	CASSSLLAGDPTDTQYF	TGCGCCAGCAGCTCGCTACTAGCGGGGGACCCCACAGATACGCAGTATTTT
TRBD1	few	TRBV5-1	15	TRBJ1-5	CASSPGTGEGRPQHF	TGCGCCAGCAGCCCCGGGACAGGGGAGGGTCGGCCCCAGCATTTT
NA	few	TRBV7-3	14	TRBJ1-1	CASSLGNGNTEAFF	TGTGCCAGCAGCTTAGGGAACGGGAACACTGAAGCTTTCTTT
NA	NA	TRBV6-6	15	TRBJ1-5	CASSYSASVSQPQHF	TGTGCCAGCAGTTACTCGGCTTCGGTTAGTCAGCCCCAGCATTTT
TRBD1	few	TRBV28	14	TRBJ2-5	CASSFNGAGGTQYF	TGTGCCAGCAGTTTCAATGGGGCAGGGGGTACCCAGTACTTC
NA	NA	TRBV5-4	14	TRBJ1-2	CASSFWQGGYGYTF	TGTGCCAGCAGCTTTTGGCAGGGAGGCTATGGCTACACCTTC
TRBD2	NA	TRBV9	15	TRBJ2-1	CASSATSGGYNEQFF	TGTGCCAGCAGCGCAACTAGCGGGGGGTACAATGAGCAGTTCTTC
TRBD1	few	TRBV5-1	14	TRBJ2-5	CASSLAGQGGEQYF	TGCGCCAGCAGCTTGGCAGGACAGGGGGGAGAACAGTACTTC
TRBD1	few	TRBV29-1	13	TRBJ2-7	CSVERTGGREQYF	TGCAGCGTTGAAAGGACAGGGGGCCGCGAGCAGTACTTC
NA	NA	TRBV19	12	TRBJ2-7	CASSREDYEQYF	TGTGCCAGTAGCCGGGAAGATTACGAGCAGTACTTC
NA	NA	TRBV5-6	15	TRBJ1-3	CASSSYRSSGNTIYF	TGTGCCAGCAGCTCCTACAGGAGCTCTGGAAACACCATATATTTT
NA	few	TRBV9	18	TRBJ2-3	CASSVATQQGTSTDTQYF	TGTGCCAGCAGCGTAGCTACCCAGCAGGGGACTAGCACAGATACGCAGTATTTT
NA	few	TRBV6-5	16	TRBJ2-1	CASSSRLEILYNEQFF	TGTGCCAGCAGTTCCCGTCTGGAGATCCTCTACAATGAGCAGTTCTTC
TRBD1	few	TRBV4-1	21	TRBJ1-1	CASSQTLPARGTVRYNTEAFF	TGCGCCAGCAGCCAAACCCTACCCGCCAGGGGGACGGTAAGGTATAACACTGAAGCTTTCTTT
NA	NA	TRBV7-2	12	TRBJ1-2	CASSLQNYGYTF	TGTGCCAGCAGCTTACAGAACTATGGCTACACCTTC
NA	NA	TRBV5-5	14	TRBJ2-7	CASSLAAGAYEQYF	TGTGCCAGCAGCTTGGCGGCAGGGGCCTACGAGCAGTACTTC
NA	NA	TRBV30	12	TRBJ2-5	CAWGGPGETQYF	TGTGCCTGGGGGGGGCCTGGAGAGACCCAGTACTTC
TRBD2	NA	TRBV7-2	19	TRBJ2-3	CASSRGLAGVITTADTQYF	TGTGCCAGCAGCCGGGGACTAGCGGGGGTAATAACCACCGCAGATACGCAGTATTTT
NA	NA	TRBV19	16	TRBJ2-5	CASTTGRQGRRETQYF	TGTGCCAGTACCACTGGGCGGCAGGGGAGGAGAGAGACCCAGTACTTC
NA	few	TRBV6-5	11	TRBJ2-7	CASSFYYEQYF	TGTGCCAGCAGTTTCTACTACGAGCAGTACTTC
TRBD1	NA	TRBV19	13	TRBJ1-1	CASSMTGLTEAFF	TGTGCCAGTAGTATGACAGGGCTCACTGAAGCTTTCTTT
TRBD2	few	TRBV2	14	TRBJ2-3	CASSRGGREDTQYF	TGTGCCAGCAGTCGGGGGGGCCGGGAAGATACGCAGTATTTT
NA	few	TRBV6-4	16	TRBJ2-3	CASSSLAGALTDTQYF	TGTGCCAGCAGTTCCCTCGCCGGGGCCCTCACAGATACGCAGTATTTT
NA	few	TRBV9	12	TRBJ1-1	CASSSLGAEAFF	TGTGCCAGCAGCTCACTCGGAGCTGAAGCTTTCTTT
TRBD1	NA	TRBV5-4	13	TRBJ2-7	CASSFRQGSEQYF	TGTGCCAGCAGCTTCCGACAGGGGAGCGAGCAGTACTTC
NA	few	TRBV11-3	14	TRBJ2-3	CASSSRGSTDTQYF	TGTGCCAGCAGCTCTAGGGGTAGCACAGATACGCAGTATTTT
NA	few	TRBV30	11	TRBJ2-7	CAWSPGGEQYF	TGTGCCTGGAGTCCTGGAGGCGAGCAGTACTTC
NA	few	TRBV6-6	13	TRBJ2-3	CASSGQGTDTQYF	TGTGCCAGCAGTGGTCAGGGAACAGATACGCAGTATTTT
NA	NA	TRBV30	13	TRBJ2-2	CAWRTQGTGELFF	TGTGCCTGGAGGACTCAGGGCACCGGGGAGCTGTTTTTT
NA	few	TRBV5-6	15	TRBJ1-4	CASNSGVDTPEKLFF	TGTGCCAGCAACTCCGGGGTTGACACACCCGAAAAACTGTTTTTT
TRBD2	few	TRBV5-6	15	TRBJ2-1	CASSPLAGAYNEQFF	TGTGCCAGCAGTCCACTAGCGGGGGCCTACAATGAGCAGTTCTTC
NA	once	TRBV11-3	12	TRBJ2-7	CASSLDTYEQYF	TGTGCCAGCAGCTTAGATACGTACGAGCAGTACTTC
NA	NA	TRBV7-2	16	TRBJ2-2	CASSPPGLSGTGELFF	TGTGCCAGCAGCCCCCCCGGTCTATCGGGGACCGGGGAGCTGTTTTTT
TRBD2	NA	TRBV7-2	15	TRBJ2-7	CASSFTSGGAYEQYF	TGTGCCAGCAGCTTTACTAGCGGGGGGGCATACGAGCAGTACTTC
NA	NA	TRBV5-4	11	TRBJ1-2	CASSLGYGYTF	TGTGCCAGCAGCTTGGGCTATGGCTACACCTTC
TRBD1	NA	TRBV7-2	16	TRBJ1-5	CASSYTGTGFGGAQHF	TGTGCCAGCAGCTACACCGGGACAGGGTTCGGTGGGGCCCAGCATTTT
TRBD1	NA	TRBV6-6	15	TRBJ2-1	CASRPNRGTYNEQFF	TGTGCCAGCAGACCCAACAGGGGGACCTACAATGAGCAGTTCTTC
NA	NA	TRBV18	14	TRBJ2-6	CASSQGTGANVLTF	TGTGCCAGCTCACAAGGGACTGGGGCCAACGTCCTGACTTTC
TRBD1	few	TRBV7-2	14	TRBJ1-5	CASSFTGGNQPQHF	TGTGCCAGCAGCTTCACAGGGGGCAATCAGCCCCAGCATTTT
NA	few	TRBV7-6	13	TRBJ2-7	CASSRQAAYEQYF	TGTGCCAGCAGCCGGCAGGCGGCCTACGAGCAGTACTTC
NA	once	TRBV7-2	15	TRBJ2-5	CASTQRQGGLETQYF	TGTGCCAGCACCCAGAGGCAAGGAGGGTTAGAGACCCAGTACTTC
NA	NA	TRBV7-9	13	TRBJ2-2	CASSLSNTGELFF	TGTGCCAGCAGCTTATCGAACACCGGGGAGCTGTTTTTT
TRBD1	NA	TRBV28	15	TRBJ2-2	CASSTPGQGGKELFF	TGTGCCAGCAGTACTCCGGGACAGGGAGGAAAGGAGCTGTTTTTT
NA	few	TRBV19	10	TRBJ1-4	CATEGEKLFF	TGTGCCACCGAGGGTGAAAAACTGTTTTTT
NA	few	TRBV28	15	TRBJ2-1	CASSFPGVPYNEQFF	TGTGCCAGCAGTTTTCCCGGGGTTCCCTACAATGAGCAGTTCTTC
NA	few	TRBV5-5	13	TRBJ1-5	CASSLMMNQPQHF	TGTGCCAGCAGCTTGATGATGAATCAGCCCCAGCATTTT
NA	NA	TRBV7-9	14	TRBJ1-1	CASSSGFGDTEAFF	TGTGCCAGCAGCTCGGGCTTCGGCGACACTGAAGCTTTCTTT
NA	NA	TRBV27	13	TRBJ1-5	CASMTGGNQPQHF	TGTGCCAGCATGACCGGGGGCAATCAGCCCCAGCATTTT
NA	few	TRBV11-2	13	TRBJ2-3	CASSHRAPDTQYF	TGTGCCAGCAGCCATCGGGCCCCAGATACGCAGTATTTT
NA	few	TRBV7-3	14	TRBJ1-1	CASSPVAADTEAFF	TGTGCCAGCAGCCCCGTCGCGGCGGACACTGAAGCTTTCTTT
NA	few	TRBV5-1	17	TRBJ2-3	CASSPQPAGASTDTQYF	TGCGCCAGCAGCCCCCAGCCAGCGGGTGCCTCCACAGATACGCAGTATTTT
NA	NA	TRBV4-1	12	TRBJ1-5	CASSQDGAAQHF	TGCGCCAGCAGCCAAGATGGGGCGGCCCAGCATTTT
NA	NA	TRBV15	15	TRBJ2-1	CATSTGSSSYNEQFF	TGTGCCACCAGCACAGGTAGCAGCTCCTACAATGAGCAGTTCTTC